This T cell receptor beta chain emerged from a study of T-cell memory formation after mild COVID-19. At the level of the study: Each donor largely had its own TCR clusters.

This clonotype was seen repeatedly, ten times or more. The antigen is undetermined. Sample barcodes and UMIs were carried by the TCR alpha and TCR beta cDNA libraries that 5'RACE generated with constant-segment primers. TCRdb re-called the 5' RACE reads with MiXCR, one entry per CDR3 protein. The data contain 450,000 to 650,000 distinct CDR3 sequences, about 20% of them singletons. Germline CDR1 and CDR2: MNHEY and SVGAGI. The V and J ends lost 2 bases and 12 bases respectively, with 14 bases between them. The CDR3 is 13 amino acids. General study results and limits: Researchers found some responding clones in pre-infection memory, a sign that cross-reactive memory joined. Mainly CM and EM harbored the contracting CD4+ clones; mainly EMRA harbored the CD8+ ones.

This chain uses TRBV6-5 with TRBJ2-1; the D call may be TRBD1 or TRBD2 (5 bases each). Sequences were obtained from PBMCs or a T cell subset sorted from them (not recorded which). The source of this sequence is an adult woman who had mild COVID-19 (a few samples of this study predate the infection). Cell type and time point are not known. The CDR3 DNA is TGTGCCAGCAGTTACAAGGGTTCGGGACGGCAGTTCTTC. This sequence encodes CASSYKGSGRQFF.